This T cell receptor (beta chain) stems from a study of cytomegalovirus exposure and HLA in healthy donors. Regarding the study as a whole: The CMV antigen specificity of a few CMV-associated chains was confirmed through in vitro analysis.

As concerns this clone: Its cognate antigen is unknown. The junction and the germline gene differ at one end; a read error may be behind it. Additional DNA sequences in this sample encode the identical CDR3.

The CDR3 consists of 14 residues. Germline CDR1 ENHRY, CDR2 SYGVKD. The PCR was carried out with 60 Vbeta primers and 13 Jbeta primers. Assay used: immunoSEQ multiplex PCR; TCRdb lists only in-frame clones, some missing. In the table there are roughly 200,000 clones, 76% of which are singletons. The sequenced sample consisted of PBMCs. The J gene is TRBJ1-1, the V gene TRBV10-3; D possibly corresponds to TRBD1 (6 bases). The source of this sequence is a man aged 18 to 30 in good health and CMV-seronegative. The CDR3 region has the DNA TGTGCCGCCCGCCCGGCAGGGGCGAACACTGAGGCTTTCTTT. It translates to CAARPAGANTEAFF.